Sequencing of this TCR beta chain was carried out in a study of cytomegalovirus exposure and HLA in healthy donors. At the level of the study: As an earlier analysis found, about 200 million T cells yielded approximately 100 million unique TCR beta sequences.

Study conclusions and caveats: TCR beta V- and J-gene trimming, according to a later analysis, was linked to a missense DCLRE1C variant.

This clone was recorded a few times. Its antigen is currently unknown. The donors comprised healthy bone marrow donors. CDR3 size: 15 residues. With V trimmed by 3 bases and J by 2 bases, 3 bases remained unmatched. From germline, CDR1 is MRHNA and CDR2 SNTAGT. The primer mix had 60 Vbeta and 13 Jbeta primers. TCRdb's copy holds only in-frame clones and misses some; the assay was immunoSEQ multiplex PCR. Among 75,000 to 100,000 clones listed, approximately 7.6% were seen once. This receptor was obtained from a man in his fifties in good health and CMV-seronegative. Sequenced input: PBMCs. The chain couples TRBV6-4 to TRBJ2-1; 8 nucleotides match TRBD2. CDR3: CASSEFGGAYNEQFF. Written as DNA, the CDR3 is TGTGCCAGCAGTGAGTTCGGGGGGGCCTACAATGAGCAGTTCTTC.